The rows below give T cell receptor beta chains drawn from one sample of a study of metastatic and nonmetastatic thyroid tumors. TCRdb re-called the PCR reads with MiXCR. The sample holds several thousand clones, less than 35% seen once. The specimen was tumor tissue. The receptor source for this set is a female donor with papillary thyroid cancer or a benign thyroid nodule (not recorded which). Some clones in this sample may be carry-over from other donors' samples. Both conserved end residues are part of each CDR3. The D gene is left open where the match is weak. The size entry is marked missing in some rows and otherwise reads once, few, many or a size class.

d_gene	abundance	v_gene	j_gene	CDR3aa
TRBD1	once	TRBV11-2	TRBJ1-1	CASSLWDSETGGLGTEAFF
TRBD2	few	TRBV12-3/TRBV12-4	TRBJ2-3	CASSLGLASTDTQYF
TRBD2	few	TRBV7-9	TRBJ2-7	CASSDPRLADYEQYF
.	few	TRBV27	TRBJ1-1	CASSYRTATEAFF
.	.	TRBV7-9	TRBJ2-7	CASSTRDRPYEQYF
.	.	TRBV9	TRBJ2-7	CASSVGGSLLEQYF
.	.	TRBV9	TRBJ1-5	CASSVGGGNQPQHF
.	few	TRBV7-9	TRBJ1-2	CASSPPSGYTF
.	.	TRBV7-2	TRBJ2-7	CASSLIRFYEQYF
.	few	TRBV28	TRBJ1-3	CASSLGLGYSGNTIYF
.	many	TRBV7-3	TRBJ2-6	CASSLIPAGAFSGANVLTF
TRBD1	few	TRBV25-1	TRBJ1-6	CASSEQGVSYNSPLHF
.	.	TRBV9	TRBJ2-7	CASSVRTDSELYEQYF
.	once	TRBV9	TRBJ2-6	CASSPLGISGANVLTF
.	few	TRBV6-2/TRBV6-3	TRBJ1-2	CASSYGQQVNYGYTF
.	.	TRBV6-6	TRBJ2-7	CASSYQSSKNYEQYF
.	medium-sized	TRBV2	TRBJ1-2	CASSVQGNGYTF
.	.	TRBV20-1	TRBJ2-7	CSGNRIGGSAYEQYF
TRBD1	.	TRBV20-1	TRBJ2-7	CSAPGTVSHEQYF
TRBD2	few	TRBV6-1	TRBJ2-3	CASSLAGSADTQYF
.	many	TRBV20-1	TRBJ1-2	CSASRGYTF
.	.	TRBV2	TRBJ2-1	CASSDPLSDGPRNEQFF
TRBD2	.	TRBV27	TRBJ2-5	CASSLWGLAGWPRSRETQYF
.	.	TRBV7-9	TRBJ1-2	CASSLEGVVYGYTF
TRBD2	.	TRBV6-5	TRBJ2-7	CASSTPSGYVGHEQYF
TRBD2	few	TRBV6-1	TRBJ2-1	CASSEPRGGSYNEQFF
.	.	TRBV2	TRBJ1-6	CASSGQGDYSPLHF
.	few	TRBV5-1	TRBJ1-2	CASSLMATGRNNYGYTF
.	.	TRBV5-1	TRBJ1-1	CASSWTTSMNTEAFF
TRBD1	.	TRBV19	TRBJ2-7	CAIEGQGSYEQYF
TRBD1	few	TRBV5-4	TRBJ1-2	CASSTQDRDGYGYTF
.	.	TRBV11-2	TRBJ2-7	CASSLGIGQKLAYEQYF
.	medium-sized	TRBV20-1	TRBJ1-2	CSARDRFGVYGYTF
.	many	TRBV3-1	TRBJ1-1	CASSPTQGGNTEAFF
TRBD2	few	TRBV6-1	TRBJ2-1	CASSGGGVRYNEQFF
TRBD2	.	TRBV6-1	TRBJ2-2	CASRLAGGPLGELFF
.	medium-sized	TRBV24-1	TRBJ1-4	CATAASTNEKLFF
TRBD2	.	TRBV6-1	TRBJ2-7	CASSASGMPSYEQYF
TRBD2	.	TRBV27	TRBJ2-1	CASSRTPAGAPHNEQFF
TRBD2	.	TRBV7-9	TRBJ2-7	CASSGRTSSFDEQYF
.	.	TRBV11-2	TRBJ1-2	CASSLTPTAYGYTF
TRBD1	.	TRBV6-2/TRBV6-3	TRBJ2-3	CASSDSTGGADTQYF
TRBD2	.	TRBV27	TRBJ2-3	CASSLAGAGDTQYF